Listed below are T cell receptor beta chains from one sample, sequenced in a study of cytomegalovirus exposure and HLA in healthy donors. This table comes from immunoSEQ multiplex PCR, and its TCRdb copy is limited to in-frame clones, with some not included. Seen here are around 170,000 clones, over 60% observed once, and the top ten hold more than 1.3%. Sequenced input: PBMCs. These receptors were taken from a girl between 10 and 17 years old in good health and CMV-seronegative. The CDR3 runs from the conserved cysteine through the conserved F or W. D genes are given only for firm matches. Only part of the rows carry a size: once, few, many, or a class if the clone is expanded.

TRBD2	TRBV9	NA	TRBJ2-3	TGTGCCAGCAGCGTAGCTAGCGGGTTCAGCACAGATACGCAGTATTTT	CASSVASGFSTDTQYF
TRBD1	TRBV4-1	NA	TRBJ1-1	TGCGCCAGCAGCCAAGATGGACAGGGAAACTTGGCTTTCTTT	CASSQDGQGNLAFF
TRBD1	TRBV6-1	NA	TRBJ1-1	TGTGCCAGCAGTGTGACAGGGCACTTCACTGAAGCTTTCTTT	CASSVTGHFTEAFF
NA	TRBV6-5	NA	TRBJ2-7	TGTGCCAGCGTGCGGGGCGACGAGCAGTACTTC	CASVRGDEQYF
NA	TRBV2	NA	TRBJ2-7	TGTGCCATCCGGGACATAAGCTCCTACGAGCAGTACTTC	CAIRDISSYEQYF
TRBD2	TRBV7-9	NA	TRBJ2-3	TGTGCCAGCAGTTCGACTAGCGGGGGACGCACAGATACGCAGTATTTT	CASSSTSGGRTDTQYF
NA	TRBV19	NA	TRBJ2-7	TGTGCCAGTAGTATAGTCCCTAGGTTC	CASSIVPRF
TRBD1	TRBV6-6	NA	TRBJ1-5	TGTGCCAGCAGTTACGCGGGACAGGGGAGCAATCAGCCCCAGCATTTT	CASSYAGQGSNQPQHF
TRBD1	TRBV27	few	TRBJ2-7	TGTGCCAGCAGTCCGGGACAGGGATATGACGAGCAGTACTTC	CASSPGQGYDEQYF
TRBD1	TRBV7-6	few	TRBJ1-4	TGTGCCAGCAGCTTAGAGCAGGGGGTTTCCAATGAAAAACTGTTTTTT	CASSLEQGVSNEKLFF
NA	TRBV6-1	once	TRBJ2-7	TGTGCCAGCAACACAGTTTCCTACGAGCAGTACTTC	CASNTVSYEQYF
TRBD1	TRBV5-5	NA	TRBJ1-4	TGTGCCAGCAGCTTGTCGGGTTCTATAGGGGGCGGTGAAAAACTGTTTTTT	CASSLSGSIGGGEKLFF
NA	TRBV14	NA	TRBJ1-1	TGTGCCAGCAGCCCTACGGGCACTGAAGCTTTCTTT	CASSPTGTEAFF
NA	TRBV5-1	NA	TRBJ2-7	TGCGCCAGCAGCTTGGCGAGGGCCAGCTCCTACGAGCAGTACTTC	CASSLARASSYEQYF
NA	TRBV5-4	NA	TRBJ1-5	TGTGCCAGCAGCTTGGGGGGCACAGGGAGTCAGCCCCAGCATTTT	CASSLGGTGSQPQHF
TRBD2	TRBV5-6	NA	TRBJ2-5	TGTGCCAGCAGCTTGGGACTAGCGGGGGGGCTGGAGACCCAGTACTTC	CASSLGLAGGLETQYF
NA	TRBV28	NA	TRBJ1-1	TGTGCCACCAGAGGGGCTGAAGCTTTCTTT	CATRGAEAFF
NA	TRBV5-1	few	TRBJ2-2	TGCGCCAGCAGCCCCGACTCCCGCGGGGAGCTGTTTTTT	CASSPDSRGELFF
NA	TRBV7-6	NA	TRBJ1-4	TGTGCCAGCAGCTACCGGGGAGGTGGAAATGAAAAACTGTTTTTT	CASSYRGGGNEKLFF
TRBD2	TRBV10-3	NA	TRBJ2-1	TGTGCCATCAGTCGGACTAGCGGGGGGACTGAGCGGGGTGAGCAGTTCTTC	CAISRTSGGTERGEQFF
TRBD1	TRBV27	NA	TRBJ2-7	TGTGCCAGCAGTGTCGGGACAGGGTACCGCGAGCAGTACTTC	CASSVGTGYREQYF
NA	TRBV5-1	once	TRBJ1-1	TGCGCCAGCCGGGATTATTTGAACACTGAAGCTTTCTTT	CASRDYLNTEAFF